The 5 T cell receptor beta chains presented below share a single source sample, sequenced in a study of tissue T cells after allogeneic stem cell transplantation. Using immunoSEQ multiplex PCR, the repertoire was profiled, and TCRdb retains in-frame clones only, with some absent. Seen here are 25,000 to 30,000 clones, 65% to 90% observed once, and the top ten hold 3.5% to 4.5%. The specimen comprised blood, sampled before transplantation. The source of these receptors is a woman aged 18 to 49 who later had graft-versus-host disease after an allogeneic stem cell transplant.

Only one count was recorded for this clone. The J gene is TRBJ1-1, the V gene TRBV2; maybe TRBD1 (6 bases). This CDR3 spans 14 amino acids. CDR1 SNHLY and CDR2 FYNNEI come from the germline V gene. V lost 4 bases, J lost 3 bases, and 12 bases lay in between. The CDR3 DNA reads TGTGCCAGCAGTGGACGGGGGCGCGACACTGAAGCTTTCTTT. Protein sequence: CASSGRGRDTEAFF.

The chain links TRBV5-5 to TRBJ2-2; D gene unclear. Germline CDR1 reads SGHKS; CDR2 reads YYEKEE (reference sequence). The CDR3 extends over 14 amino acids. Trimming shortened V by 4 bases and J by 2 bases, and 9 bases separated the two germline ends. The CDR3 loop is CASSRGPNTGELFF. CDR3 nucleotide sequence: TGTGCCAGCAGCAGAGGACCCAACACCGGGGAGCTGTTTTTT.

Here the CDR3 DNA reads TGTGCCAGCAGCGCGGCGTTGGGGCAGTATTTT. Its translation: CASSAALGQYF. The chain is built from TRBV6-2 or TRBV6-3 and TRBJ2-3; D unresolved. This CDR3 region has 11 residues. Germline CDR1 MNHEY, CDR2 SVGEGT. Trimming stripped 6 bases from V and 11 bases from J, with 12 bases between.

The chain joins TRBV11-2 to TRBJ1-2; 10 bases agree with TRBD1. Losses at the gene ends were 5 bases for V and 3 bases for J; bases not matched to a gene: 3. Germline CDR1 SGHAT, CDR2 FQNNGV. The CDR3 extends over 14 amino acids. As DNA, the CDR3 is TGTGCCAGCAGCCGGGACAGGGGTGACTATGGCTACACCTTC. Protein: CASSRDRGDYGYTF.

The J gene is TRBJ1-1, the V gene TRBV5-5; D gene ambiguous. Germline assignment: CDR1 SGHKS and CDR2 YYEKEE (reference sequence). Trimming took off 1 base at V and 3 bases at J, with 13 bases between the two ends. The CDR3 runs to 15 residues. CDR3 in amino acids: CASSLKAAFDTEAFF. In nucleotides, the CDR3 is TGTGCCAGCAGCTTGAAGGCCGCCTTTGACACTGAAGCTTTCTTT.